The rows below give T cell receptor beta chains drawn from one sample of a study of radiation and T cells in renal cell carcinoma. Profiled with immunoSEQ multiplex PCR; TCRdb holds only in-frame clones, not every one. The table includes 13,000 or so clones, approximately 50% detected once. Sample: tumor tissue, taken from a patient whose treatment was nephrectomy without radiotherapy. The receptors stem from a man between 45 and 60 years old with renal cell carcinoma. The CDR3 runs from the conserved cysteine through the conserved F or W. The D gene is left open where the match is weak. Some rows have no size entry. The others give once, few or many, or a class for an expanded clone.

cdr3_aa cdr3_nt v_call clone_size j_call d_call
CASSQLSQTDLDSTQSTGELFF TGTGCCAGCAGCCAGCTGAGTCAGACAGACCTCGACAGTACTCAATCCACCGGGGAGCTGTTTTTT TRBV13 NA TRBJ2-2 NA
CASSPGASTNEKLFF TGTGCCAGCAGCCCGGGTGCATCAACTAATGAAAAACTGTTTTTT TRBV7-6 few TRBJ1-4 NA
CAWKVPGNTIYF TGTGCCTGGAAGGTTCCTGGAAACACCATATATTTT TRBV30 medium-sized TRBJ1-3 NA
CASSPRQGSSGNTIYF TGTGCCAGCAGCCCGCGGCAGGGAAGCTCTGGAAACACCATATATTTT TRBV7-8 NA TRBJ1-3 NA
CAISGDSYSNQPQHF TGTGCCATCAGTGGGGACAGCTATAGCAATCAGCCCCAGCATTTT TRBV10-3 few TRBJ1-5 TRBD1
CASSRDLGANVLTF TGTGCCAGTAGCAGGGATCTGGGGGCCAACGTCCTGACTTTC TRBV19 once TRBJ2-6 NA
CASSEGDSYF TGTGCCAGCAGTGAAGGGGACAGTTATTTT TRBV6-1 NA TRBJ2-3 TRBD1
CASTWGGQGSGEQYF TGTGCCAGCACCTGGGGGGGACAGGGAAGTGGTGAGCAGTACTTC TRBV6-5 medium-sized TRBJ2-7 TRBD1
CSSKIGNYGYTF TGCAGCTCCAAGATAGGGAACTATGGCTACACCTTC TRBV29-1 NA TRBJ1-2 NA
CASSSDSGRINGYTF TGTGCCAGCAGCTCAGACTCCGGGAGGATAAATGGCTACACCTTC TRBV7-3 NA TRBJ1-2 NA
CASSFGGRVESGELFF TGTGCCAGCAGCTTCGGGGGTCGGGTGGAATCCGGGGAGCTGTTTTTT TRBV11-1 few TRBJ2-2 NA
CASSLIPGATDTQYF TGTGCCAGCAGCCTTATTCCCGGGGCCACAGATACGCAGTATTTT TRBV11-2 NA TRBJ2-3 NA
CASSTSGGSYNEQFF TGTGCCAGCAGCACCTCAGGGGGCTCCTACAATGAGCAGTTCTTC TRBV7-8 few TRBJ2-1 TRBD1
CATSSEPPGHLNTEAFF TGTGCCACCAGCAGCGAGCCTCCGGGACACTTGAACACTGAAGCTTTCTTT TRBV15 medium-sized TRBJ1-1 NA
CASTSQILDTQYF TGTGCCAGCACCTCACAGATTCTGGATACGCAGTATTTT TRBV6-1 NA TRBJ2-3 NA
CASSPRETNEQFF TGTGCCAGCAGCCCTCGGGAGACCAATGAGCAGTTCTTC TRBV5-4 NA TRBJ2-1 NA
CASSLGLAGEAGELFF TGTGCCAGCAGCTTAGGGCTAGCGGGGGAAGCCGGGGAGCTGTTTTTT TRBV7-2 NA TRBJ2-2 TRBD2
CATSRIQGPNEKLFF TGTGCCACCAGCAGGATACAGGGGCCGAATGAAAAACTGTTTTTT TRBV15 once TRBJ1-4 TRBD1
CASNRDPSGNTIYF TGTGCCAGTAACAGGGACCCCTCTGGAAACACCATATATTTT TRBV19 NA TRBJ1-3 NA
CAISDPARRSMNTEAFF TGTGCCATCAGTGACCCAGCACGAAGATCCATGAACACTGAAGCTTTCTTT TRBV10-3 medium-sized TRBJ1-1 NA
CASSIQSSGGTLAKNIQYF TGTGCCAGTAGTATACAGTCTAGCGGGGGAACACTAGCCAAAAACATTCAGTACTTC TRBV19 NA TRBJ2-4 TRBD2
CASSLLGPYYEQYF TGTGCCAGCAGTTTGTTAGGTCCCTACTACGAGCAGTACTTC TRBV28 few TRBJ2-7 NA
CASARDRGSDEKLFF TGTGCCAGCGCCCGGGACAGGGGATCCGATGAAAAACTGTTTTTT TRBV2 NA TRBJ1-4 TRBD1
CASSLTQGPTIANSPLHF TGTGCCAGCAGTTTAACCCAGGGACCCACTATTGCTAATTCACCCCTCCACTTT TRBV28 NA TRBJ1-6 NA
CASSALLTGELFF TGCGCCAGCAGTGCCCTCCTGACCGGGGAGCTGTTTTTT TRBV10-1 NA TRBJ2-2 NA
CASSVEASGGAYNEQFF TGTGCCAGCAGCGTAGAAGCTAGCGGGGGGGCCTACAATGAGCAGTTCTTC TRBV9 NA TRBJ2-1 TRBD2
CASSPPTTGSHGYTF TGCGCCAGCAGCCCTCCAACCACAGGGAGCCATGGCTACACCTTC TRBV5-1 few TRBJ1-2 NA
CASSRSGGAAYEQYF TGTGCCAGCAGTCGTAGCGGGGGGGCCGCCTACGAGCAGTACTTC TRBV6-6 NA TRBJ2-7 TRBD2
CASSRTDTGALGNTGELFF TGTGCCAGCAGTCGTACCGACACAGGGGCACTGGGGAACACCGGGGAGCTGTTTTTT TRBV27 few TRBJ2-2 TRBD1